These 3 T cell receptor beta chains originate from one sample sequenced in a study of control samples from healthy donors and cancer patients. TCRdb keeps only in-frame clones here, not all; method: immunoSEQ multiplex PCR. This sample has 170,000 or so clones, with 85% to 95% found just once. Sequencing was performed on blood. These receptors all stem from a woman aged 18-30 years in good health.

The chain combines TRBV11-3 with TRBJ1-6; 8 bases align to TRBD1. The germline V gene encodes CDR1 SGHNT and CDR2 YENEEA. CDR3 length: 14 amino acids. The trim removed 6 bases at V and 10 bases at J, leaving 8 bases unmatched. The CDR3 sequence is CASRQTGVDSPLHF. CDR3 in DNA: TGTGCCAGCAGGCAGACAGGGGTAGACTCACCCCTCCACTTT. The full variable domain, rest sourced from reference TRBV11-3 and TRBJ1-6, is EAGVVQSPRYKIIEKKQPVAFWCNPISGHNTLYWYLQNLGQGPELLIRYENEEAVDDSQLPKDRFSAERLKGVDSTLKIQPAELGDSAVYLCASRQTGVDSPLHFGNGTRLTVT.

V and J are TRBV19 and TRBJ2-3; D unclear. Trimming removed 5 bases at V and 3 bases at J, with 9 bases between. Germline V gene lookup returns CDR1 LNHDA and CDR2 SQIVND (reference sequence). The length of the CDR3 is 13 residues. This chain's CDR3 is CASSDVRTDTQYF. CDR3 bases: TGTGCCAGTAGTGATGTAAGAACAGATACGCAGTATTTT.

The V gene is TRBV9, the J gene TRBJ2-6; tentatively, D is TRBD2 (6 bases). Trimming left V 4 bases short and J 3 bases short, with 11 bases between. Per the germline V gene, CDR1 is SGDLS and CDR2 is YYNGEE. This CDR3 contains 15 residues. CDR3 residues: CASSLWGGGANVLTF. DNA of the CDR3: TGTGCCAGCAGCCTTTGGGGAGGTGGGGCCAACGTCCTGACTTTC.